Described below is a single T cell receptor (beta chain) sequence and its context. This entry comes from a study of T cell changes during pregnancy in multiple sclerosis. Germline V CDR1 and CDR2: SGHAT, FQNNGV. Trimming shortened V by 5 bases and J by 5 bases, and 15 bases separated the two germline ends. The CDR3 is 14 amino acids. The method was immunoSEQ multiplex PCR; TCRdb's version includes in-frame clones alone and lacks a portion of them. The sample has about 67,000 clones; just over 90% are singletons. The specimen comprised peripheral blood, sampled in the second trimester of pregnancy. This chain joins TRBV11-2 and TRBJ1-2; maybe TRBD1 (5 bases). The origin of this receptor is a female donor with multiple sclerosis, enrolled in a pregnancy study. CDR3 protein: CASSPGSGGYGYTF. The DNA for the CDR3 is TGTGCCAGCAGCCCGGGCAGTGGGGGGTATGGCTACACCTTC.